These 8 T cell receptor beta chains share one sample of origin, sequenced in a study of CD8+ T cells in alopecia areata. cDNA prepared by RNA extraction and subsequent reverse transcription served as the template for sequencing. Profiled with immunoSEQ multiplex PCR; TCRdb holds only in-frame clones, not every one. Of about 20,000 clones in the sample, more than 60% were seen once. Researchers sorted CD4+ cells into CD25+CD127- cells for a handful of patients. Sequences were obtained from CD4+ Tregs sorted from blood. These receptors were taken from a human donor with alopecia areata.

The chain employs TRBV28 and TRBJ2-2; 10 nucleotides line up with TRBD2. Unmatched junction bases numbered 10, after V lost 3 bases and J lost 6 bases. The CDR3 runs to 17 residues. Germline values: CDR1 MDHEN, CDR2 SYDVKM. This chain's CDR3 is CASSFRLAGVLAGELFF. The CDR3 DNA reads as TGTGCCAGCAGTTTTCGGCTAGCGGGAGTTTTGGCCGGGGAGCTGTTTTTT.

This chain joins TRBV21-1 and TRBJ2-4; the DNA was not compared with TRBD1, the D call given in the table. TRBV21-1 is termed a pseudogene. The CDR3 covers 16 residues. The CDR3 DNA follows: TGTGCCAGCAGCAAAGTAACAGTGGTTGCCAAAAACATTCAGTACTTC. Its translation is CASSKVTVVAKNIQYF.

In its sample, this clone ranks as medium-sized. The chain combines TRBV7-2 with TRBJ2-7; D is perhaps TRBD2 (5 bases). Germline V gives CDR1 SGHTA, CDR2 FQGNSA. Trimming stripped 7 bases from V and 0 bases from J, with 16 bases between. The CDR3 has 15 amino acids. In DNA, the CDR3 is TGTGCCAGCACTCGAGGCGGGCTAGCCTCCTACGAGCAGTACTTC. Amino acids: CASTRGGLASYEQYF.

The V and J genes are TRBV6-1 and TRBJ2-6; 11 positions match TRBD2. The CDR3 length is 18 residues. J gave up 1 base and V 4 bases, and 6 bases lay outside the gene matches. Per germline, CDR1 MNHNS and CDR2 SASEGT. The CDR3 region has the DNA TGTGCCAGCAGTGCACTAGCGGGGGTGAGATCTGGGGCCAACGTCCTGACTTTC. Translated, it gives CASSALAGVRSGANVLTF.

The DNA of the CDR3 is TGCGCCAGCAGCTTTGGTTGGGGGGACTCCTACGAGCAGTACTTC. Protein: CASSFGWGDSYEQYF. The chain uses TRBV5-1 and TRBJ2-7, with D perhaps TRBD2 (6 bases). The germline gives CDR1 SGHRS, CDR2 YFSETQ. The CDR3 length is 15 residues. Trimming stripped 2 bases from V and 0 bases from J, with 12 bases between.

This clone was observed once. This sequence joins TRBV10-3 and TRBJ2-1; 7 bases are shared with TRBD1. The germline V gene has CDR1 ENHRY and CDR2 SYGVKD. V shed 4 bases, J shed 6 bases, and the junction held 6 bases outside the gene matches. The CDR3 has 14 residues. CDR3 nucleotides: TGTGCCATCAGTGCTAACAGGGGACCCAATGAGCAGTTCTTC. Translating gives CAISANRGPNEQFF.

CDR3 sequence reads: CASSVGTGSSYEQYF. CDR3 in DNA: TGTGCCAGCAGCGTAGGCACAGGGAGCTCCTACGAGCAGTACTTC. The J gene is TRBJ2-7, the V gene TRBV9; maybe TRBD1 (6 bases). The CDR3 length is 15 residues. Trimming removed 0 bases from V and 0 bases from J, with 10 bases in between. Per germline, CDR1 SGDLS and CDR2 YYNGEE.

As DNA, the CDR3 is TGTGCCAGCAGCTCCGACAGAGCCTACAATGAGCAGTTCTTC. Its protein product is CASSSDRAYNEQFF. This chain connects TRBV7-2 to TRBJ2-1, with D perhaps TRBD1 (5 bases). CDR1 and CDR2 from the germline V gene are SGHTA and FQGNSA. The CDR3 is 14 amino acids. Trimming removed 4 bases from V and 2 bases from J, with 9 bases in between.